One and the same sample provided the 30 T cell receptor beta chains below, sequenced in a study of blood T cells in healthy people across ages. It was with a sample-barcoded 5' primer and a J-beta primer mix that a second PCR of roughly 6 to 11 cycles was run. MiXCR, applied by TCRdb to the 5' RACE reads, yields one record per CDR3 protein. The sample contains 710,000 or so distinct CDR3 sequences, roughly 32% of which appear only once. The sample comprised blood. Receptors originate from a woman aged 80 or older in good health.

To note about this clonotype: One base away lies a much larger clone, so this may be a sequencing read error. This sequence joins TRBV28 and TRBJ2-1; 7 bases align to TRBD2. Germline V lookup: CDR1 MDHEN, CDR2 SYDVKM. The CDR3 covers 16 residues. CDR3 amino acids: CAGSLSRGVSYNEQFF. Here the CDR3 DNA reads TGTGCCGGCAGTTTATCCCGGGGGGTCTCCTACAATGAGCAGTTCTTC.

This clonotype came up once. Just one base apart from a much larger clone, this may be a read error. The chain has TRBV19 and TRBJ2-3, with 11 bases lining up with TRBD2. This CDR3 spans 16 amino acids. Looked up from germline, CDR1 is LNHDA and CDR2 is SQIVND (reference sequence). V lost 5 bases to trimming and J lost 9 bases; unmatched junction nucleotides: 13. CDR3 sequence: CASSLWGLAAQRTQYF. The CDR3 region has the DNA TGTGCCAGTAGTTTATGGGGACTAGCGGCACAGAGGACGCAGTATTTT.

This clonotype was found many times. The CDR3 region is CASSVRQGAYEQFF. DNA for the CDR3: TGTGCCAGCAGTGTGAGACAGGGCGCGTATGAGCAGTTCTTC. The chain employs TRBV2 and TRBJ2-1, with 7 bases matching TRBD1. CDR1 and CDR2 (germline): SNHLY, FYNNEI. V shed 4 bases and J 8 bases; nucleotides not matched to a gene: 8. The CDR3 loop spans 14 amino acids.

This clonotype was seen many times. The V and J genes are TRBV20-1 and TRBJ2-6; TRBD1 agrees at 9 bases. The V and J ends lost 7 bases and 1 base, in that order; junction bases with no gene match: 8. There are 16 residues in the CDR3. Per germline, CDR1 DFQATT and CDR2 SNEGSKA (reference sequence). CDR3 coding DNA: TGCAGTGTTCCGACAGGGGGATCGTCTGGGGCCAACGTCCTGACTTTC. Amino acids: CSVPTGGSSGANVLTF.

This clonotype has at least ten counts. This rearrangement joins TRBV4-1 to TRBJ1-6; 7 nucleotides align to TRBD1. The CDR3 covers 15 residues. With 0 bases clipped from V and 7 bases from J, the junction kept 3 bases outside the gene matches. CDR1 and CDR2 (germline): MGHRA, YSYEKL. This CDR3 reads CASSQEGRGNSPLHF. The CDR3, as DNA: TGCGCCAGCAGCCAAGAGGGCAGGGGGAATTCACCCCTCCACTTT.

The J gene is TRBJ2-1, the V gene TRBV6-2 or TRBV6-3; 9 bases are shared with TRBD2. V lost 8 bases and J lost 7; bases outside the gene matches: 12. CDR1 MNHEY and CDR2 SVGEGT come from the germline V gene. The CDR3 runs 15 residues. The CDR3: CASRRAGGPVNEQFF. CDR3 DNA: TGTGCCAGCCGTCGGGCGGGAGGGCCAGTAAATGAGCAGTTCTTC.

This clonotype came up many times. CDR3 sequence reads: CSTGLAGGGSDTQYF. The CDR3 bases are TGCAGTACAGGACTAGCGGGGGGGGGGTCAGATACGCAGTATTTT. The V gene is TRBV20-1, the J gene TRBJ2-3; 15 bases align to TRBD2. Germline trimming cut 8 bases from V and 4 bases from J; bases unmatched to any gene: 7. CDR3 length equals 15 residues. Looked up from germline, CDR1 is DFQATT and CDR2 is SNEGSKA (reference sequence).

This clonotype occurred once. The chain has TRBV4-3 and TRBJ2-2; TRBD1 is a possible D gene (5 bases). The V end lost 0 bases, the J end lost 2 bases, and 7 bases lay between the germline ends. Germline V gene data show CDR1 as LGHNA and CDR2 as YSLEER. The CDR3 covers 15 residues. CDR3 bases: TGCGCCAGCAGCCAAGATGACAGAAACACCGGGGAGCTGTTTTTT. Translating it yields CASSQDDRNTGELFF.

This chain joins TRBV6-6 and TRBJ2-3; D possibly corresponds to TRBD2 (7 bases). The V and J ends lost 8 bases and 0 bases respectively, with 12 bases between them. Germline loops: CDR1 MNHNY, CDR2 SVGAGI (reference sequence). This CDR3 region has 14 residues. CDR3 sequence reads: CASAGGGSTDTQYF. As DNA, the CDR3 is TGTGCCAGCGCGGGCGGGGGCAGCACAGATACGCAGTATTTT.

The J gene is TRBJ2-7, the V gene TRBV11-2, with 10 bases that match TRBD1. The ends lost 5 bases at V and 7 bases at J; junction bases unmatched: 11. This CDR3 comprises 15 residues. Per germline, CDR1 SGHAT and CDR2 FQNNGV. This CDR3 reads CASSDRGLIRNEQYF. CDR3 in DNA: TGTGCCAGCAGCGACAGGGGGCTTATTCGGAATGAGCAGTACTTC.

The chain couples TRBV9 to TRBJ2-3, with D possibly matching TRBD2 (5 bases). The germline V gene has CDR1 SGDLS and CDR2 YYNGEE. The CDR3 covers 15 residues. Trimming removed 4 bases at V and 0 bases at J, with 12 bases between. The CDR3 bases are TGTGCCAGCAGCCGTCTTCCGGGGAGCACAGATACGCAGTATTTT. Translating it yields CASSRLPGSTDTQYF.

Details on this clonotype: A much larger clone is a single base away; this may be a read error. V usage is TRBV5-1 and J usage is TRBJ1-6; D call uncertain. In germline, CDR1 is SGHRS, CDR2 YFSETQ. This CDR3 is built from 15 residues. The CDR3 region has the DNA TGCGCCAGCAGCTTGGACACTTCCTATGATTCACCCCTCCACTTT. This sequence encodes CASSLDTSYDSPLHF.

Remarks on this clonotype: A much larger clone lies a single base off, so this may be a read error. This CDR3 reads CATSESGPRDAEAYEQYF. The CDR3 DNA sequence: TGTGCCACCAGTGAGTCAGGGCCCCGGGACGCCGAAGCCTACGAGCAGTACTTC. The chain carries TRBV10-3 and TRBJ2-1; D tentatively fits TRBD1 or TRBD2 (5 bases each). TRBJ2-7 explains the end of the DNA better; the J call may be wrong. The CDR3 covers 18 residues. CDR1 and CDR2 (germline): ENHRY, SYGVKD.

This clonotype has at least ten counts. The chain is built from TRBV11-2 and TRBJ2-7; TRBD2 is a possible D gene (6 bases). The CDR3 is made up of 14 amino acids. V gave up 6 bases and J gave up 4 bases, with 16 bases separating them. Germline CDR1 SGHAT, CDR2 FQNNGV. In nucleotides, the CDR3 is TGTGCCAGCAGGCCCCAAGGGAGGCTTTACGAGCAGTACTTC. This gives the protein CASRPQGRLYEQYF.

For this clonotype: A much larger clone differs from this one at a single base, so this may be a read error. The chain recombines TRBV7-2 with TRBJ1-4, with D uncertain. In germline, CDR1 is SGHTA, CDR2 FQGNSA. The CDR3 runs 14 residues. V shed 7 bases and J shed 4 bases, with 13 bases lying between them. CDR3 nucleotide sequence: TGTGCCAGCAACCCGGGCGGACGTAATGAAAAACTGTTTTTT. Translation gives CASNPGGRNEKLFF.

To note about this clonotype: With a much larger clone just one base away, this may be a read error. The V and J genes are TRBV5-1 and TRBJ2-7; 11 positions agree with TRBD1. Germline loops: CDR1 SGHRS, CDR2 YFSETQ. CDR3 length equals 17 residues. The trim removed 0 bases at V and 0 bases at J, leaving 5 bases unmatched. The CDR3 sequence is CASSLGTGGTYSYEQYF. The CDR3 nucleotides read TGCGCCAGCAGCTTGGGGACAGGGGGCACATACTCCTACGAGCAGTACTTC.

This clonotype was observed many times. The chain combines TRBV6-5 with TRBJ1-5; D is unresolved. In germline, CDR1 is MNHEY, CDR2 SVGAGI. V was cut by 2 bases and J by 3 bases, with 5 bases left in between. The CDR3 covers 13 residues. CDR3 sequence reads: CASSYGLNQPQHF. CDR3 coding DNA: TGTGCCAGCAGTTACGGCCTCAATCAGCCCCAGCATTTT.

Many counts were recorded for this clonotype. The chain is built from TRBV20-1 and TRBJ2-7; 11 bases agree with TRBD1. The germline V gene encodes CDR1 DFQATT and CDR2 SNEGSKA (reference sequence). The J segment lost 2 bases and the V segment lost 6 bases, leaving 9 bases of the junction unmatched. The CDR3 extends over 15 amino acids. CDR3 sequence reads: CSAVGGTGGTYEQYF. The CDR3 DNA reads as TGCAGTGCCGTAGGGGGGACAGGGGGAACCTACGAGCAGTACTTC.

This clonotype was detected many times. This chain connects TRBV20-1 to TRBJ2-1, with D perhaps matching TRBD2 (6 bases). Germline V gives CDR1 DFQATT, CDR2 SNEGSKA (reference sequence). The V gene lost 6 bases and the J gene lost 0 bases, with 12 bases spanning the gap. The CDR3 has 14 amino acids. The CDR3 reads CSALGRGSYNEQFF. CDR3 coding DNA: TGCAGTGCCTTGGGGCGGGGCTCCTACAATGAGCAGTTCTTC.

Comment on this clonotype: A much larger clone differs from this one at a single base, so this may be a read error. This chain uses TRBV7-2 with TRBJ2-1; 7 bases line up with TRBD1. After removal of 3 bases from V and 10 bases from J, the junction contained 12 bases not matched to a gene. Germline V gene lookup returns CDR1 SGHTA and CDR2 FQGNSA. The CDR3 loop spans 15 amino acids. CDR3 region: CASSFFTTGEGEQFF. In nucleotides, the CDR3 is TGTGCCAGCAGCTTCTTTACTACAGGGGAAGGGGAGCAGTTCTTC.

The chain recombines TRBV20-1 with TRBJ2-7, with TRBD2 as a possible D gene (6 bases). Trimming pared 3 bases from V and 5 bases from J, leaving 14 bases between. Germline values: CDR1 DFQATT, CDR2 SNEGSKA (reference sequence). CDR3 length: 13 amino acids. CDR3 DNA sequence: TGCAGTGCTAGTCGGGCGGGGTCCCACGAGCAGTACTTC. Its translation is CSASRAGSHEQYF.

This clonotype was observed at least ten times. The chain is built from TRBV7-8 and TRBJ1-2; TRBD1 matches 9 bases. J gave up 6 bases and V 4 bases, and 6 bases lay outside the gene matches. This CDR3 is built from 14 residues. In germline, CDR1 is SGHVS, CDR2 FQNEAQ. The CDR3 reads CASSYTGGLDGYTF. As DNA, the CDR3 is TGTGCCAGCAGCTATACAGGGGGCTTAGATGGCTACACCTTC.

This clonotype was found many times. This chain links TRBV6-6 with TRBJ1-2; a possible D gene is TRBD1 (5 bases). Trimming left V 7 bases short and J 3 bases short, with 12 bases between. Germline V gives CDR1 MNHNY, CDR2 SVGAGI (reference sequence). CDR3 length: 13 residues. Here the CDR3 DNA reads TGTGCCAGCACCTTGGACACCGACTATGGCTACACCTTC. Amino acid sequence: CASTLDTDYGYTF.

This clonotype was counted ten times or more. V usage is TRBV20-1 and J usage is TRBJ1-5, with 8 positions matching TRBD1. The CDR3 has 13 amino acids. CDR1 is DFQATT, CDR2 SNEGSKA, per germline (reference sequence). The V gene end was trimmed by 6 bases and the J gene end by 3 bases; junction bases not matched to a gene: 4. In DNA, the CDR3 is TGCAGTGCCCCGGACAGGGTCAATCAGCCCCAGCATTTT. It encodes CSAPDRVNQPQHF.

Points on this clonotype: A much larger clone lies one base from this, so it may be a read error. The chain is built from TRBV7-3 and TRBJ2-7; TRBD2 matches 12 bases. From germline, CDR1 is SGHTA and CDR2 FQGTGA. The CDR3 spans 15 residues. V trimming: 2 bases; J trimming: 7 bases; junction bases outside the gene matches: 6. The CDR3 sequence: CASSLGLAGKNEQYF. CDR3 bases: TGTGCCAGCAGCTTAGGACTAGCGGGGAAGAATGAGCAGTACTTC.

The V gene is TRBV29-1, the J gene TRBJ2-5, with D possibly being TRBD1 or TRBD2 (5 bases each). The CDR3 consists of 14 residues. The germline V gene encodes CDR1 SQVTM and CDR2 ANQGSEA. The V gene lost 4 bases and the J gene lost 11 bases, with 23 bases spanning the gap. CDR3 amino acids: CSVVDGTVGSEQYF. The CDR3 region has the DNA TGCAGCGTTGTCGACGGGACGGTGGGAAGTGAGCAGTACTTC.

This clonotype has ten or more counts. The gene calls are TRBV5-1 and TRBJ2-3, with D unresolved. Trimming took 0 bases from V and 6 from J, leaving 14 bases between them. Per the germline V gene, CDR1 is SGHRS and CDR2 is YFSETQ. The CDR3 spans 15 residues. CDR3 residues: CASSLDGKGSDTQYF. CDR3 sequence (DNA): TGCGCCAGCAGCTTGGACGGTAAGGGTTCGGATACGCAGTATTTT.

The chain links TRBV7-9 to TRBJ2-4; D ambiguous. Trimming removed 11 bases from V and 10 bases from J, with 18 bases in between. Per the germline V gene, CDR1 is SEHNR and CDR2 is FQNEAQ (reference sequence). This CDR3 is 12 amino acids long. The CDR3 coding sequence is TGTGCCGGTAGCTTAGAACAGTTTATTCAGTACTTC. This sequence encodes CAGSLEQFIQYF.

This clonotype was recorded many times. This chain links TRBV7-9 with TRBJ2-1; D is perhaps TRBD2 (5 bases). This CDR3 is built from 13 residues. The germline gives CDR1 SEHNR, CDR2 FQNEAQ (reference sequence). The V end was cut by 4 bases, the J end by 9 bases, with 13 bases between. CDR3 in DNA: TGTGCCAGCAGCTCGGACTTAGCCATTGAGCAGTTCTTC. This codes for CASSSDLAIEQFF.

Regarding this clonotype: Just one base apart from a much larger clone, this may be a read error. J is TRBJ2-2 and V is TRBV3-1; D not resolved. The CDR3 covers 11 residues. CDR1 is LGHDT and CDR2 is YNNKEL in the germline V gene (reference sequence). V gave up 8 bases and J gave up 5 bases, with 6 bases separating them. The CDR3 DNA sequence: TGTGCCAGCCAGGTAACCGGGGAGCTGTTTTTT. It translates to CASQVTGELFF.